This T cell receptor (beta chain) comes out of a study of blood T cell repertoires in COVID-19. Across the whole study: The cDNA or gDNA used as material had been derived from T cells, B-cell-depleted T cells, or PBMCs.

V was shortened by 6 bases and J by 7 bases, with 16 bases between the two germline ends. This CDR3 region has 14 residues. CDR1 SNHLY and CDR2 FYNNEI come from the germline V gene. In the authors' workflow: From reference gene primer amplification, estimates of nucleated cell counts were derived. Libraries were prepared by immunoSEQ multiplex PCR; TCRdb keeps only in-frame clonotypes and omits some of them. V, J and clone size are taken as reported in that table, and D and trimming were inferred from the DNA itself. The profile shows around 390,000 clones, approximately 87% of them singletons. Participant reports of clinical history set cohort assignment.

Source material: PBMCs or T cells enriched from blood (not recorded which). This chain joins TRBV2 and TRBJ1-5; TRBD1 might be the D (6 bases). This receptor was obtained from a woman aged 50 to 60 who had recovered from COVID-19. CDR3 bases: TGTGCCAGCAGGAAGGGGGTGAGAGGGCAGCCCCAGCATTTT. Translating it yields CASRKGVRGQPQHF.